These 20 T cell receptor beta chains were all obtained from the same sample, sequenced in a study of T cell clonality in common variable immunodeficiency. Generated by immunoSEQ multiplex PCR, the TCRdb table keeps only in-frame clones and is missing some. The repertoire consists of some 16,000 clones, none detected only once. No antigens are known for them. The study's findings and limits: Common variable immunodeficiency TCR beta sequences reportedly had fewer deletions and N-nucleotide insertions.

Sequencing was done on a sample of peripheral blood mononuclear cells. All receptors come from a human donor with common variable immunodeficiency.

This clone has just a few counts. A much more abundant neighbour one base away suggests this may be a read error. From the germline J gene comes the end of the CDR3, since the read stops 3 residues before it. The V call is TRBV5-6, the J call TRBJ1-2, with D possibly matching TRBD1 (6 bases). Germline assignment: CDR1 SGHDT and CDR2 YYEEEE. This CDR3 is 14 amino acids long. The covered CDR3 bases are TGTGCCAGCAGCTTGGGCGGGGGGGCGGGCGGC. Protein product: CASSLGGGAGG. The CDR3 in its entirety is CASSLGGGAGGYTF.

This clone has more than one count but fewer than ten. The read ends 3 residues shy of where the CDR3 ends; the end is completed using the germline J gene. The V call is TRBV19, the J call TRBJ2-7; 8 nucleotides match TRBD1. Germline CDR1 is LNHDA and CDR2 is SQIVND (reference sequence). The trim removed 4 bases at V and 3 bases at J, leaving 8 bases unmatched. The CDR3 is made up of 15 amino acids. The CDR3 region is CASSRDRIGVYEQYF. Partial CDR3 DNA: TGTGCCAGTAGTAGGGACAGGATAGGTGTCTACGAG.

Notes on this clone: The read is 3 residues too short to cover the CDR3 end, so that end is filled in from the germline J gene. This sequence joins TRBV7-2 and TRBJ1-4; D is unresolved. This CDR3 has 15 residues. The germline V gene has CDR1 SGHTA and CDR2 FQGNSA. Trimming stripped 2 bases from V and 3 bases from J, with 10 bases between. CDR3 residues: CASSLSGQPNEKLFF. The CDR3 DNA, read in part, is TGTGCCAGCAGCTTATCGGGTCAGCCTAATGAAAAA.

This clone came up many times. The CDR3 end lies 3 residues beyond the end of the read and is filled in from the germline J gene. The chain recombines TRBV6-1 with TRBJ2-7; no clear D. Germline loops: CDR1 MNHNS, CDR2 SASEGT. V was trimmed by 0 bases and J by 0 bases, leaving 6 bases between them. The CDR3 extends over 14 amino acids. The CDR3: CASSEAGGSYEQYF. CDR3 bases read: TGTGCCAGCAGTGAAGCCGGTGGCTCCTACGAG.

Notes on this clone: The observed sequence ends 3 residues before the CDR3 terminus, with the missing tail filled in from the germline J gene. The chain recombines TRBV18 with TRBJ1-5, with 9 bases fitting TRBD1. This CDR3 is built from 16 residues. Germline loops: CDR1 KGHSH, CDR2 LQKENI. Trimming removed 0 bases from V and 8 bases from J; junction bases left unmatched: 8. The CDR3 bases that were read are TGTGCCAGCTCACCACCGGGGACAGGGAGGAGTGAGCCC. Translation: CASSPPGTGRSEP. The complete CDR3 sequence is CASSPPGTGRSEPQHF.

Concerning this clone itself: The read ends 3 residues before the CDR3 terminus; that terminus is restored from the germline J gene. The rearrangement joins TRBV6-2 or TRBV6-3 to TRBJ1-5, with D hard to call. There are 13 residues in the CDR3. The germline gives CDR1 MNHEY, CDR2 SVGEGT. The V end lost 6 bases, the J end lost 0 bases, and 6 bases lay between the germline ends. The sequenced part of the CDR3 DNA is TGTGCCAGCAGCCCCAATAGCAATCAGCCC. Its protein product is CASSPNSNQP. The full CDR3 is CASSPNSNQPQHF.

This clone showed up many times. From the germline J gene comes the end of the CDR3, since the read stops 3 residues before it. The chain has TRBV5-5 and TRBJ1-1; D not resolved. CDR1 SGHKS and CDR2 YYEKEE come from the germline V gene (reference sequence). The CDR3 contains 12 residues. The covered CDR3 bases are TGTGCCAGCAGCTTGGTGTCAGTCGAA. It specifies CASSLVSVE. The entire CDR3 sequence reads CASSLVSVEAFF. The full variable domain, rest sourced from reference TRBV5-5 and TRBJ1-1, is DAGVTQSPTHLIKTRGQQVTLRCSPISGHKSVSWYQQVLGQGPQFIFQYYEKEERGRGNFPDRFSARQFPNYSSELNVNALLLGDSALYLCASSLVSVEAFFGQGTRLTVV.

This clone was detected only a few times. The read ends 3 residues shy of where the CDR3 ends; the end is completed using the germline J gene. The chain uses TRBV10-3 and TRBJ2-7; 7 nucleotides align to TRBD1. The J segment lost 2 bases and the V segment lost 10 bases, leaving 2 bases of the junction unmatched. The CDR3 has 11 amino acids. CDR1 ENHRY and CDR2 SYGVKD come from the germline V gene. CDR3 DNA, as far as it was read: TGTGCCACCGGACAGGCCTACGAG. Its protein product is CATGQAYE. The complete CDR3 protein is CATGQAYEQYF.

As regards this clone: With the read ending 3 residues before the CDR3 end, the germline J gene is used to fill in that end. The chain carries TRBV2 and TRBJ1-6, with no clear D. This CDR3 is 16 amino acids long. Trimming cost V 5 bases and J 5 bases, with 16 bases left between them. CDR1 SNHLY and CDR2 FYNNEI come from the germline V gene. The chain's CDR3 is CASSYSFRVNNSPLHF. Incomplete CDR3 DNA: TGTGCCAGCAGTTATTCATTCCGGGTTAATAATTCACCC.

A word on this clone: The read finishes 3 residues shy of the CDR3 end, and the germline J gene is used to complete it. The chain combines TRBV19 with TRBJ2-7; 10 bases fit TRBD1. The CDR3 consists of 16 residues. V shed 3 bases and J 3 bases; nucleotides not matched to a gene: 8. Germline V lookup: CDR1 LNHDA, CDR2 SQIVND (reference sequence). CDR3 sequence: CASSILPGTGDYEQYF. The CDR3 bases that were read are TGTGCCAGTAGTATTTTGCCCGGGACAGGGGACTACGAG.

This clone was observed many times. The CDR3 extends 3 residues past the end of the read, so its final part is completed from the germline J gene. V is TRBV2 and J is TRBJ1-1; 7 bases fit TRBD1. The J segment lost 1 base and the V segment lost 5 bases, leaving 7 bases of the junction unmatched. Germline V gene sequence: CDR1 SNHLY, CDR2 FYNNEI. This CDR3 is built from 15 residues. CDR3 residues: CASSSYRTGNTEAFF. The CDR3 DNA, read in part, is TGTGCCAGCAGTTCTTACCGGACAGGGAACACTGAA.

Concerning this clone: The DNA ends 3 residues before the CDR3 does, and the rest of the CDR3 is filled in from the germline J gene. The chain combines TRBV7-9 with TRBJ1-1; no firm D call. The CDR3 runs 15 residues. Between the trimmed V and J ends, which lost 1 base and 4 bases, there was a span of 13 bases. The germline gives CDR1 SEHNR, CDR2 FQNEAQ (reference sequence). CDR3 bases read: TGTGCCAGCAGCTTAGATTTCAGGAGGTTCACTGAA. It codes for CASSLDFRRFTE. The CDR3 as a whole reads CASSLDFRRFTEAFF.

A word on this clone: The CDR3 is cut off 3 residues early in the read; its end comes from the germline J gene. This chain uses TRBV7-9 with TRBJ2-7; 7 bases line up with TRBD1. The V gene end was trimmed by 5 bases and the J gene end by 5 bases; junction bases not matched to a gene: 9. The CDR3 extends over 14 amino acids. Germline CDR1 is SEHNR and CDR2 is FQNEAQ (reference sequence). The chain's CDR3 is CASSHGQVWDEQYF. The DNA read from the CDR3 is TGTGCCAGCAGCCACGGACAGGTTTGGGACGAG.

This clone was detected only a few times. The read ends 3 residues early relative to the CDR3; the germline J gene fills the gap. V is TRBV29-1 and J is TRBJ1-2; D is possibly TRBD1 (6 bases). Deletions cut 7 bases from V and 6 bases from J, with 12 bases between. The CDR3 runs to 11 residues. Germline V gene data show CDR1 as SQVTM and CDR2 as ANQGSEA. The part of the CDR3 DNA that was read is TGCAGCGCCCACAGGGTTAATGGC. This gives the protein CSAHRVNG. The full-length CDR3 reads as CSAHRVNGYTF.

This clone was observed a handful of times. Read coverage stops 3 residues before the CDR3 terminus; the germline J gene supplies the remainder. The V call is TRBV19, the J call TRBJ2-4, with TRBD1 identical over 9 bases. CDR3 size: 15 residues. Germline V CDR1 and CDR2: LNHDA, SQIVND (reference sequence). V shed 6 bases and J 5 bases; nucleotides not matched to a gene: 8. Incomplete CDR3 DNA: TGTGCCAGTAGCCCCCGGGACAGGGTCCAAAACATT. Its protein product is CASSPRDRVQNI. The whole CDR3 protein is CASSPRDRVQNIQYF.

This clone was seen repeatedly, ten times or more. The CDR3 end falls 3 residues outside the read, so it is completed with the germline J gene. The genes are TRBV20-1 and TRBJ1-3; D might be TRBD1 (6 bases). V lost 0 bases, J lost 0 bases, and 12 bases lay in between. This CDR3 contains 16 residues. Per germline, CDR1 DFQATT and CDR2 SNEGSKA (reference sequence). CDR3 residues: CSARDSSGVSGNTIYF. Partial CDR3 DNA: TGCAGTGCTAGAGATTCCTCAGGGGTCTCTGGAAACACC.

Only a few counts were recorded for this clone. The CDR3 goes on 3 residues after the read ends, and that part is filled in from the germline J gene. This chain connects TRBV7-9 to TRBJ2-1; 7 nucleotides line up with TRBD1. This CDR3 is 14 amino acids long. The V segment lost 5 bases and the J segment 5 bases; nucleotides outside the gene matches: 6. From germline, CDR1 is SEHNR and CDR2 FQNEAQ (reference sequence). The CDR3 DNA, read in part, is TGTGCCAGCAGCCTGACAGGGTCTGACAATGAG. Translated, it gives CASSLTGSDNE. The entire CDR3 protein is CASSLTGSDNEQFF.

To note about this clone: The CDR3 end is not reached by the read, which stops 3 residues before it; the germline J gene fills it in. V is TRBV19 and J is TRBJ2-1; TRBD2 matches 11 bases. The J segment lost 6 bases and the V segment lost 3 bases, leaving 4 bases of the junction unmatched. The CDR3 spans 15 residues. CDR1 LNHDA and CDR2 SQIVND come from the germline V gene (reference sequence). The CDR3 sequence: CASSIGLAGGNEQFF. The sequenced CDR3 bases are TGTGCCAGTAGTATTGGCCTAGCGGGGGGCAATGAG.

To note about this clone: Sequence at one end of the junction differs from germline and may be a read error. Read data end 3 residues before the CDR3 end; the end is taken from the germline J gene. The V gene is TRBV7-7, the J gene TRBJ2-5, with 13 bases aligning to TRBD2. The germline V gene encodes CDR1 SSHAT and CDR2 FNYEAQ (reference sequence). The CDR3 is 16 residues long. The sequenced CDR3 bases are TGTGCTAGCAGCGTCGAACTAGCGGGGGGGCGGGAGACC. It yields the protein CASSVELAGGRET. Given in full, the CDR3 is CASSVELAGGRETQYF.

The CDR3 bases that were read are TGCAGCGTGGAGATTGGACAGGGGGTGGAGACC. This sequence encodes CSVEIGQGVET. The complete CDR3 protein is CSVEIGQGVETQYF. This chain links TRBV29-1 with TRBJ2-5; 10 positions match TRBD1. The read ends 3 residues before the CDR3 terminus; that terminus is restored from the germline J gene. CDR3 length: 14 amino acids. V was clipped by 6 bases and J by 5 bases; unmatched bases: 9. The germline V gene encodes CDR1 SQVTM and CDR2 ANQGSEA.